The clone carrying this T cell receptor beta chain was observed a single time. These data belong to a study of blood T cell repertoires in COVID-19. Per the original methods: Reference gene primer amplification yielded estimated nucleated cell counts. Some clones are missing from TCRdb's copy, which holds only in-frame ones; the method was immunoSEQ multiplex PCR. From that table come the V and J calls and clone size; the DNA was used to work out D and trimming. Of around 260,000 clones in the sample, 85% to 90% are singletons; the top ten hold about 0.8%. CDR3 size: 13 residues. V lost 6 bases to trimming and J lost 6 bases, with 11 bases between them. CDR1 and CDR2 (germline): SNHLY, FYNNEI.

Sequences were obtained from peripheral blood. J is TRBJ1-4 and V is TRBV2; no reliable D call. The origin of this receptor is a man younger than 40 with acute or convalescent COVID-19. CDR3 protein: CASRQWRDEKLFF. CDR3 sequence (DNA): TGTGCCAGCAGACAGTGGCGGGATGAAAAACTGTTTTTT.